The clone carrying this TCR beta chain was picked up a small number of times. Time point defined: patch test 3, about 24 weeks after DPC sensitization. Treatment: therapeutic diphenylcyclopropenone sensitization with weekly scalp DPC. Someone pulled total RNA out of unfractionated whole blood. The data derive from a study of human T cells and chemical hapten exposure. The wider study: Each patient's scalp received weekly diphenylcyclopropenone throughout the roughly 25-week study.

V dropped 8 bases and J dropped 2 bases, with 16 bases sitting between them. This CDR3 has 14 residues. Germline V gene data show CDR1 as MDHEN and CDR2 as SYDVKM. TCRdb analysed the RACE reads with MiXCR anew, one entry per CDR3 protein. This table holds 30,000 to 50,000 distinct CDR3 sequences, over 9.5% found once. The specimen was whole blood, collected in connection with sensitization to the hapten diphenylcyclopropenone (DPC). The receptor was derived from a woman aged 40 to 50 with alopecia areata. Some clones in this sample may be carry-over from other donors' samples. This rearrangement joins TRBV28 to TRBJ2-7, with a tentative D call TRBD1 (5 bases). The CDR3 loop is CASRLGQPPYEQYF. The CDR3, as DNA: TGTGCCAGCCGCCTGGGGCAGCCCCCCTACGAGCAGTACTTC.